This TCR beta chain is from a study of blood T cell repertoires in COVID-19. Study overall: Acute and convalescent COVID-19 samples came from the United States, Italy and Spain. The cDNA or gDNA used as material had been derived from T cells, B-cell-depleted T cells, or PBMCs.

J lost 8 bases, V lost 3 bases, and 9 bases had no gene match. This CDR3 is 15 amino acids long. Germline V gene sequence: CDR1 SGHRS, CDR2 YFSETQ. As originally analysed: Reference gene primer amplification gave estimated nucleated cell counts. Profiling relied on immunoSEQ multiplex PCR, and the TCRdb table lists in-frame clones only, not all of them. Clone size and V and J calls were adopted from that table, with D and trimming inferred from the DNA. Altogether about 64,000 clones are present, about nine tenths being singletons, with the ten largest covering approximately 40%. The sequence derives from a woman aged 60 to 75 with COVID-19, enrolled during active disease. Sequencing input: peripheral blood. The chain carries TRBV5-1 and TRBJ2-1; 9 nucleotides align to TRBD2. The CDR3 loop reads CASSSYPRTSDEQFF. The CDR3 region has the DNA TGCGCCAGCAGCTCCTATCCCCGGACTAGCGATGAGCAGTTCTTC. Together with reference TRBV5-1 and TRBJ2-1, the CDR3 gives the full variable domain: KAGVTQTPRYLIKTRGQQVTLSCSPISGHRSVSWYQQTPGQGLQFLFEYFSETQRNKGNFPGRFSGRQFSNSRSEMNVSTLELGDSALYLCASSSYPRTSDEQFFGPGTRLTVL.